This TCR beta chain was obtained from a study of cytotoxic CD8 clonotypes in ibrutinib-treated CLL. Study summary: Outcomes included 25 or so partial and 2 complete responses; after median roughly 69 months, 14 stayed remitted and 12 progressed. Whole-study results and caveats: On treatment, the uncommon public clonotypes contracted or remained stable.

Deep sequencing aimed at 1 in 200,000 to 1 in 1 million T cells' resolution. Generated by immunoSEQ multiplex PCR, the TCRdb table keeps only in-frame clones and is missing some. The sample consists of around 150,000 clones, about 84% of them appearing once. The CDR3 consists of 14 residues. Germline V gene data show CDR1 as SEHNR and CDR2 as FQNEAQ (reference sequence). Unmatched junction bases numbered 8, after V lost 8 bases and J lost 8 bases. Turning to this clone: What it binds is unknown.

The sample here was PBMCs, taken after 36 months of ibrutinib treatment. This clonotype was sampled from a human donor with chronic lymphocytic leukemia. This chain connects TRBV7-9 to TRBJ1-4; 10 nucleotides match TRBD1. CDR3 sequence reads: CASGIGTGEEKLFF. The CDR3 nucleotides read TGTGCCAGCGGAATTGGGACAGGGGAAGAAAAACTGTTTTTT.